Each of the 5 T cell receptor beta chains below was sequenced from the same sample in a study of T-cell memory formation after mild COVID-19. Each CDR3 protein is one row after TCRdb ran MiXCR on the 5' RACE reads. Of 560,000 or so distinct CDR3 sequences in the sample, 17% were seen once. The material sequenced was PBMCs or a T cell subset sorted from them (not recorded which). The source is an adult woman who had mild COVID-19 (a few samples of this study predate the infection). Cell type and time point are not known.

This clonotype has only one observation. The genes are TRBV12-3 or TRBV12-4 and TRBJ2-5; 9 nucleotides match TRBD1. The CDR3 has 17 residues. Germline trimming cut 5 bases from V and 5 bases from J; bases unmatched to any gene: 15. The CDR3 protein is CASSPSTGGFAMETQYF. The CDR3, as DNA: TGTGCCAGCAGTCCTTCGACAGGGGGATTCGCCATGGAGACCCAGTACTTC.

The chain joins TRBV27 to TRBJ2-2; D gene unclear. The V and J ends lost 2 bases and 5 bases respectively, with 12 bases between them. Germline loops: CDR1 MNHEY, CDR2 SMNVEV (reference sequence). This CDR3 has 15 residues. Here the CDR3 reads CASSLLPTVTGELFF. The CDR3 DNA is TGTGCCAGCAGTTTACTCCCGACTGTAACCGGGGAGCTGTTTTTT.

This clonotype has at least ten counts. J is TRBJ1-4 and V is TRBV7-2; D remains unclear. This CDR3 spans 18 amino acids. Germline assignment: CDR1 SGHTA and CDR2 FQGNSA. The V gene lost 2 bases and the J gene lost 3 bases, with 19 bases spanning the gap. The CDR3 is CASSLTDLGQPSNEKLFF. DNA for the CDR3: TGTGCCAGCAGCTTAACCGACCTAGGGCAGCCCTCTAATGAAAAACTGTTTTTT.

The chain employs TRBV7-2 and TRBJ2-3; TRBD1 agrees at 8 bases. Looked up from germline, CDR1 is SGHTA and CDR2 is FQGNSA. Trimming cost V 6 bases and J 1 base; bases outside gene matches: 9. The CDR3 is 16 residues long. In DNA form, the CDR3 reads TGTGCCAGCAGGGCTACAGGGGGGATTGGCACAGATACGCAGTATTTT. This sequence encodes CASRATGGIGTDTQYF.

As regards this clonotype: With a much larger clone just one base away, this may be a read error. The J gene is TRBJ1-5, the V gene TRBV7-6; tentative D call: TRBD1 (5 bases). This CDR3 comprises 15 residues. Germline lookup yields CDR1 SGHVS and CDR2 FNYEAQ. Trimming pared 3 bases from V and 4 bases from J, leaving 13 bases between. The CDR3 region has the DNA TGTGCCAGCAGCTTCGGTAGAGGGGTAAATCAGCCCCAGCATTTT. Protein sequence: CASSFGRGVNQPQHF.